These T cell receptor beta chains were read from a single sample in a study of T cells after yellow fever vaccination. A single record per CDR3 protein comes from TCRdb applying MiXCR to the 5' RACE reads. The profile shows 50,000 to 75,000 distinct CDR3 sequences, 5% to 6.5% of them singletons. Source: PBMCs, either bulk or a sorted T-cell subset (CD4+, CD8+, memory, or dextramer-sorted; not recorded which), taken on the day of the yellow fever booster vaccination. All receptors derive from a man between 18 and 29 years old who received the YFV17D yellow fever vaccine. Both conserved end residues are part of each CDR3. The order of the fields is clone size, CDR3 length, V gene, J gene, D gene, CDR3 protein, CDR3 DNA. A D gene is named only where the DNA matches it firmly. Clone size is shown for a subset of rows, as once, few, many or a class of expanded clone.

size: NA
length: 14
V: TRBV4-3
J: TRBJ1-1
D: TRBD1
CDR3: CASSRDREDTEAFF
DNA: TGCGCCAGCAGCCGGGACAGGGAGGACACTGAAGCTTTCTTT

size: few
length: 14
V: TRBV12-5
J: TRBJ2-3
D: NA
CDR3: CASGFGALTDTQYF
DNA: TGTGCTAGTGGTTTCGGGGCCCTCACAGATACGCAGTATTTT

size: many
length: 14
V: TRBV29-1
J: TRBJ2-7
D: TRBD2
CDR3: CSVSLAGPFYEQYF
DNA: TGCAGCGTTTCTCTAGCGGGGCCCTTCTACGAGCAGTACTTC

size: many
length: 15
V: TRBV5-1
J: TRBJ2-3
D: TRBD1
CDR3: CASKIPTGGTDTQYF
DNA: TGCGCCAGCAAGATCCCCACAGGGGGCACAGATACGCAGTATTTT

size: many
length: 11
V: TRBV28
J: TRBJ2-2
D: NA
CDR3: CASSSLGELFF
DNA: TGTGCCAGCAGTTCCCTCGGGGAGCTGTTTTTT

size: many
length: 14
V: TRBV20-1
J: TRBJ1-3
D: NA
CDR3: CSATGTVSGNTIYF
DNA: TGCAGTGCTACGGGGACGGTCTCTGGAAACACCATATATTTT

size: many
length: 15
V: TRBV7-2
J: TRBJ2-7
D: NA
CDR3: CASSLVSHGSYEQYF
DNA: TGTGCCAGCAGCTTAGTGTCTCACGGGTCCTACGAGCAGTACTTC

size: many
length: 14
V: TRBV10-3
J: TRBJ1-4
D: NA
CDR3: CAISDGRANEKLFF
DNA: TGTGCCATCAGTGACGGTAGGGCTAATGAAAAACTGTTTTTT

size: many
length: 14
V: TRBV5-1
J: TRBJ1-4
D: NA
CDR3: CASSFSGLREKLFF
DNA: TGCGCCAGCAGCTTCTCGGGTCTAAGAGAAAAACTGTTTTTT

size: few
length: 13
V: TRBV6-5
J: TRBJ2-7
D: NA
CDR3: CASGVNGFYEQYF
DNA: TGTGCCAGCGGAGTCAACGGCTTCTACGAGCAGTACTTC

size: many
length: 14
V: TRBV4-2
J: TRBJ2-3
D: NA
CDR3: CASSQGEGGDTQYF
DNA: TGTGCCAGCAGCCAAGGCGAGGGGGGAGATACGCAGTATTTT

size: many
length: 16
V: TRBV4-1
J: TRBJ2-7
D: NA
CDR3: CASSQDGAGPRDEQYF
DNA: TGCGCCAGCAGCCAAGATGGGGCGGGTCCGAGGGACGAGCAGTACTTC

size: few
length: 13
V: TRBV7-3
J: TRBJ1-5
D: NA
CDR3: CASSLGPMQPQHF
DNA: TGTGCCAGCAGCTTGGGGCCTATGCAGCCCCAGCATTTT

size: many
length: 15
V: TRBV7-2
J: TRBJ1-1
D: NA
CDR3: CASSLVRGSGTEAFF
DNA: TGTGCCAGCAGCTTAGTTCGGGGGTCGGGCACTGAAGCTTTCTTT

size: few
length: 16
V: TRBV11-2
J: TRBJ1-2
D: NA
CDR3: CASSLRGGFANYGYTF
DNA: TGTGCCAGCAGCCTACGGGGGGGATTTGCAAACTATGGCTACACCTTC

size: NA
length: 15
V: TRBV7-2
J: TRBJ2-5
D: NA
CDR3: CASSIGAGIPETQYF
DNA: TGTGCCAGCAGCATAGGGGCGGGTATCCCAGAGACCCAGTACTTC

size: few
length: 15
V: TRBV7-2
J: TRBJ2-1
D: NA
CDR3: CASSHYPGVYNEQFF
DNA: TGTGCCAGCAGCCATTACCCCGGGGTTTACAATGAGCAGTTCTTC

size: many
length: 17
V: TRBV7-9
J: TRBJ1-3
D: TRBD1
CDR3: CASSLATGAFSGNTIYF
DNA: TGTGCCAGCAGCTTAGCGACAGGGGCCTTCTCTGGAAACACCATATATTTT

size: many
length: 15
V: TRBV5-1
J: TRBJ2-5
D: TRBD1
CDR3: CASSLVGQGTKTQYF
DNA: TGCGCCAGCAGCTTGGTAGGACAGGGGACAAAGACCCAGTACTTC

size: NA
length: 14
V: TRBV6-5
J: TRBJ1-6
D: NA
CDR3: CASSYYGKGSPLHF
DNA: TGTGCCAGCAGTTACTACGGGAAAGGATCACCCCTCCACTTT

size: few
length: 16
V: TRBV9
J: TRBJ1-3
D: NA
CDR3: CASSGYSKFSGNTIYF
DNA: TGTGCCAGCAGCGGTTACAGCAAGTTCTCTGGAAACACCATATATTTT

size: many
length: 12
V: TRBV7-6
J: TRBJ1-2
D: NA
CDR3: CASSFGDYGYTF
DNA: TGTGCCAGCAGCTTCGGGGACTATGGCTACACCTTC

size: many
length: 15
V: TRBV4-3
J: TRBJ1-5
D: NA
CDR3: CASSQFSGPNQPQHF
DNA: TGCGCCAGCAGCCAATTTTCAGGTCCTAATCAGCCCCAGCATTTT

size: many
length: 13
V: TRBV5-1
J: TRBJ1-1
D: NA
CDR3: CASSLELNTEAFF
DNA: TGCGCCAGCAGCTTGGAGTTGAACACTGAAGCTTTCTTT

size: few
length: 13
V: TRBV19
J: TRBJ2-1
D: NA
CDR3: CASSVGTLLTQFF
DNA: TGTGCCAGTAGTGTCGGGACACTACTTACGCAGTTCTTC

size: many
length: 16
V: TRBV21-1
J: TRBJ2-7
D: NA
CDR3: CASSTPGTGGSYEQYF
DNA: TGTGCCAGCAGCACTCCCGGGACAGGGGGTTCCTACGAGCAGTACTTC

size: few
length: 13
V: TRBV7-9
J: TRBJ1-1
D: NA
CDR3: CASSLGRRTEAFF
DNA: TGTGCCAGCAGCTTAGGCAGGAGGACTGAAGCTTTCTTT

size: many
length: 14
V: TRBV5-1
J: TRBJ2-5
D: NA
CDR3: CASSLIIGEATQYF
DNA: TGCGCCAGCAGCTTGATTATTGGTGAGGCGACCCAGTACTTC

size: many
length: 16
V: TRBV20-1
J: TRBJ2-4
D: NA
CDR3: CSAYPSGRLAKNIQYF
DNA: TGCAGTGCCTACCCTTCAGGGCGTCTAGCCAAAAACATTCAGTACTTC

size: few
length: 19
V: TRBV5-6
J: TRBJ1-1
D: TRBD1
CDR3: CASSFWGQGFMAREAEAFF
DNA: TGTGCCAGCAGCTTTTGGGGACAGGGCTTCATGGCTCGCGAAGCTGAAGCTTTCTTT

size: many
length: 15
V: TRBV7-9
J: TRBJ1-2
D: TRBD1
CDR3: CASSLPGQGAWGYTF
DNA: TGTGCCAGCAGCCTGCCTGGACAGGGGGCCTGGGGCTACACCTTC

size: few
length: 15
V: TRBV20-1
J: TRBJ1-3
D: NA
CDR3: CSARDLRKDGNTIYF
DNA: TGCAGTGCTAGAGATCTCCGAAAAGACGGAAACACCATATATTTT

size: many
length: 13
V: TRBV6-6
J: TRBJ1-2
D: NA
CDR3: CASLTRQSYGYTF
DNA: TGTGCCAGCCTAACCAGGCAGTCCTATGGCTACACCTTC

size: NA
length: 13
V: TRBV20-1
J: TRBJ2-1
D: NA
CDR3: CSAREDREAEQFF
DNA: TGCAGTGCTAGAGAAGACAGGGAGGCTGAGCAGTTCTTC

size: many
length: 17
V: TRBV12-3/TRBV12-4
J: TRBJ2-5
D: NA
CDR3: CASSLAGKGERGKTQYF
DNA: TGTGCCAGCAGTTTGGCGGGCAAGGGAGAGAGGGGAAAGACCCAGTACTTC

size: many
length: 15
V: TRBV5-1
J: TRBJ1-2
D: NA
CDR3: CASSQKVPNNYGYTF
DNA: TGCGCCAGCAGCCAAAAGGTTCCGAATAACTATGGCTACACCTTC

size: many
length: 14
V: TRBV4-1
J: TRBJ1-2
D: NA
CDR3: CASSPQVVDYGYTF
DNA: TGCGCCAGCAGCCCACAGGTGGTTGACTATGGCTACACCTTC

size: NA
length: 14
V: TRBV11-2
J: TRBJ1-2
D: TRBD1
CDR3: CASSGQASNYGYTF
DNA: TGTGCCAGCAGCGGACAGGCTTCTAACTATGGCTACACCTTC

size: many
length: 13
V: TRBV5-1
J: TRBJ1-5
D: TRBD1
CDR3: CASSLGTGSPQHF
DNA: TGCGCCAGCAGCCTAGGGACAGGGAGTCCCCAGCATTTT

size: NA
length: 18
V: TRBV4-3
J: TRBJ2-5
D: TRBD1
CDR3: CASSSTAGQQGPPETQYF
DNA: TGCGCCAGCAGCTCTACTGCGGGTCAACAGGGGCCCCCAGAGACCCAGTACTTC

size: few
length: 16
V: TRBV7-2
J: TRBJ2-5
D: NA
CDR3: CASSGYSIQRKETQYF
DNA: TGTGCCAGCAGCGGATATAGCATCCAAAGGAAAGAGACCCAGTACTTC

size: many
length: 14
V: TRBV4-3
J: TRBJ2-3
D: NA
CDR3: CASSQDRGGDTQYF
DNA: TGCGCCAGCAGCCAAGATAGGGGGGGAGATACGCAGTATTTT

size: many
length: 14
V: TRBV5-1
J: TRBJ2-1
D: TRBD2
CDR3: CASSPVSGNNEQFF
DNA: TGCGCCAGCAGCCCTGTGAGCGGGAACAATGAGCAGTTCTTC

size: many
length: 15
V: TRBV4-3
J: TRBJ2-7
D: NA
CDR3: CASSQEIRVTLEQYF
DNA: TGCGCCAGCAGCCAAGAAATAAGGGTAACCCTCGAGCAGTACTTC

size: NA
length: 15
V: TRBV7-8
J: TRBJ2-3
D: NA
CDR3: CASSLGQEIPDTQYF
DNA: TGTGCCAGCAGCTTAGGTCAGGAAATTCCAGATACGCAGTATTTT

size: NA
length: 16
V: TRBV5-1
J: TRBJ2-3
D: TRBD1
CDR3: CASSPDRVQLADTQYF
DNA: TGCGCCAGCAGCCCGGACAGGGTACAGCTGGCAGATACGCAGTATTTT

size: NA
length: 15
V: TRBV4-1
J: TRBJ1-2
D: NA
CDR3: CASSQEVGGRHGYTF
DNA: TGCGCCAGCAGCCAAGAAGTCGGGGGCAGGCATGGCTACACCTTC

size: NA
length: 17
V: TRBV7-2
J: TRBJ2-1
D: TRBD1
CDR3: CASSPTGTGSSYNEQFF
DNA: TGTGCCAGCAGCCCGACCGGGACAGGGAGCTCCTACAATGAGCAGTTCTTC

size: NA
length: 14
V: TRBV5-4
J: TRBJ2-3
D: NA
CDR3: CASSLDFSADTQYF
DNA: TGTGCCAGCAGCTTGGACTTCTCGGCAGATACGCAGTATTTT

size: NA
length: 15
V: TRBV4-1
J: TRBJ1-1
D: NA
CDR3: CASSQASTGGTEAFF
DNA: TGCGCCAGCAGCCAGGCCTCAACGGGGGGCACTGAAGCTTTCTTT

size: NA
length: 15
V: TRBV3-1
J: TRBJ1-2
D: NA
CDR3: CASSQLAGLNYGYTF
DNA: TGTGCCAGCAGCCAACTCGCAGGGTTAAACTATGGCTACACCTTC

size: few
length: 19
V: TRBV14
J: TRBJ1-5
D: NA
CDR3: CASSQDARPGSYSNQPQHF
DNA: TGTGCCAGCAGCCAAGATGCTAGGCCAGGCTCATATAGCAATCAGCCCCAGCATTTT

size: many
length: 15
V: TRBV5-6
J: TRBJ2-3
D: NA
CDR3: CASSLVLALADTQYF
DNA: TGTGCCAGCAGCTTGGTACTAGCTCTCGCAGATACGCAGTATTTT

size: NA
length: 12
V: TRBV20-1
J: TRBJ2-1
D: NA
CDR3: CSARGRVNEQFF
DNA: TGCAGTGCTAGAGGCAGGGTCAATGAGCAGTTCTTC

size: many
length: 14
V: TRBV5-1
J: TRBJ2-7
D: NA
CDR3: CASSKGGSGYEQYF
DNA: TGCGCCAGCAGCAAAGGAGGATCGGGTTACGAGCAGTACTTC